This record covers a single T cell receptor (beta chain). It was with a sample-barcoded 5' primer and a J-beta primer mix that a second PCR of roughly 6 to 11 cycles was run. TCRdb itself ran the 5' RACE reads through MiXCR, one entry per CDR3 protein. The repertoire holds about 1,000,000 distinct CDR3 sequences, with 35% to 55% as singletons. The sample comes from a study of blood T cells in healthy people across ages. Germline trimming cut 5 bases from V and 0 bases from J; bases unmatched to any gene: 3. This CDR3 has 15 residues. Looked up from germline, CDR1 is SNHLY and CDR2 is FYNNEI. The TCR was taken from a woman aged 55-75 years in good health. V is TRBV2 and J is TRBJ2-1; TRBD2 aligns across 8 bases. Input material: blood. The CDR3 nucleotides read TGTGCCAGCAGTCCTAGCGGGCACTCCTACAATGAGCAGTTCTTC. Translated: CASSPSGHSYNEQFF.